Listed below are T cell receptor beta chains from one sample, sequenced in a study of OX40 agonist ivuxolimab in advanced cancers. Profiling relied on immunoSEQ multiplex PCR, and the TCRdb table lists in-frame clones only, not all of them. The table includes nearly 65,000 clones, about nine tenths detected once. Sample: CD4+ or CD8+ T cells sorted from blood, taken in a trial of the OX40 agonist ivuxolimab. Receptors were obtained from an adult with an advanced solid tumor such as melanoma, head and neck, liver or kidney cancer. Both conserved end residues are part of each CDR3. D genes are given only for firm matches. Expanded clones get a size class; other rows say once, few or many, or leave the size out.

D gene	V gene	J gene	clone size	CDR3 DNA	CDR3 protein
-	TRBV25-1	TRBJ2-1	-	TGTGCCAGCAGTGAGCATCGAGAATACAATGAGCAGTTCTTC	CASSEHREYNEQFF
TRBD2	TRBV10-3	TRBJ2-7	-	TGTGCCATCAGTCTAGCGGAAAACACCTACGAGCAGTACTTC	CAISLAENTYEQYF
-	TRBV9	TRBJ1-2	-	TGTGCCAGCAGGAGGGGGGACTATGGCTACACCTTC	CASRRGDYGYTF
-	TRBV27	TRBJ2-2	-	TGTGCCAGCAGTTTATCGAGTATCGGGGAGCTGTTTTTT	CASSLSSIGELFF
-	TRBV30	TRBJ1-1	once	TGTGCCTGGAGTGTAGGGGGGTACACTGAAGCTTTCTTT	CAWSVGGYTEAFF
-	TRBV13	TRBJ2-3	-	TGTGCCAGCAGCTTAGTCGCTACGCAGTATTTT	CASSLVATQYF
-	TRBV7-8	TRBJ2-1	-	TGTGCCAGCAGCTTGGGTGCCGTTGAGCAGTTCTTC	CASSLGAVEQFF
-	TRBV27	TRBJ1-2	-	TGTGCCAGCTGGGGGACGGTAGGAGGCTACACCTTC	CASWGTVGGYTF
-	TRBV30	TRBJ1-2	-	TGTGCCTGGAATCTGGCCGTATCCTATGGCTACACCTTC	CAWNLAVSYGYTF
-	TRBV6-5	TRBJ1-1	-	TGTGCCAGCAGTCCCCTACCGTCAGGGACCGAAGCTTTCTTT	CASSPLPSGTEAFF
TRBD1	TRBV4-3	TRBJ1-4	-	TGCGCCAGCAGCGACGGGACAGGGCGCGAAAAACTGTTTTTT	CASSDGTGREKLFF
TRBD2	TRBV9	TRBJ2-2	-	TGTGCCAGCAGGCCGGGACTAGCCCTATCCGGGGAGCTGTTTTTT	CASRPGLALSGELFF
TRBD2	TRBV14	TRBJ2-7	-	TGTGCCAGCAGCTACGGGGGGGAGCAGTACTTC	CASSYGGEQYF
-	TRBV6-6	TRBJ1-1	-	TGTGCCAGCAGTTACTTCGGGGGACGCGATGTTGAAGCTTTCTTT	CASSYFGGRDVEAFF
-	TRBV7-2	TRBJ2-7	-	TGTGCCAGCAGCTCCGCCTACGAGCAGTACTTC	CASSSAYEQYF
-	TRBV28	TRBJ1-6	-	TGTGCCAGCGTCACCCAGGGCTTGTCCCTCCACTTT	CASVTQGLSLHF
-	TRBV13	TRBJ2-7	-	TGTGCCAGCAGCTTAGGTAGGTTCGACGAGCAGTACTTC	CASSLGRFDEQYF
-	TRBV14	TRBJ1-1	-	TGTGCCAGCAGCCCGGGGGCGGGGAGTAACACTGAAGCTTTCTTT	CASSPGAGSNTEAFF